These 10 T cell receptor beta chains came from one sample sequenced in a study of T cells in women clearing cervical HPV infection. The assay was immunoSEQ multiplex PCR, and TCRdb's table has in-frame clones only and misses some. The table lists nearly 20,000 clones. Material for sequencing was blood buffy coat. These receptors all stem from a woman aged 18-70 years with a cervical HPV16 infection that either progressed to CIN3+ or cleared (not recorded which).

With regard to this clone: The CDR3 is cut off 3 residues early in the read; its end comes from the germline J gene. This chain connects TRBV7-9 to TRBJ2-1, with TRBD1 identical over 7 bases. This CDR3 contains 15 residues. V was pared by 1 base and J by 1 base, with 1 base of the junction left unmatched. Looked up from germline, CDR1 is SEHNR and CDR2 is FQNEAQ (reference sequence). The CDR3 region is CASSLDRGSYNEQFF. The part of the CDR3 DNA that was read is TGTGCCAGCAGCTTAGACAGGGGATCCTACAATGAG.

With regard to this clone: The read ends 3 residues early relative to the CDR3; the germline J gene fills the gap. The V gene is TRBV18, the J gene TRBJ2-1; 7 bases match TRBD1. The germline V gene has CDR1 KGHSH and CDR2 LQKENI. V gave up 5 bases and J gave up 8 bases; unmatched junction bases: 9. The CDR3 spans 14 residues. CDR3: CASSMRQGVDEQFF. The DNA read from the CDR3 is TGTGCCAGCTCAATGAGACAGGGTGTGGATGAG.

Comments on this clone: The DNA ends 3 residues before the CDR3 does, and the rest of the CDR3 is filled in from the germline J gene. The rearrangement uses TRBV11-2 and TRBJ1-1; a possible D gene is TRBD1 (6 bases). The CDR3 is 12 residues long. Germline lookup yields CDR1 SGHAT and CDR2 FQNNGV. CDR3: CASSSRGPYAFF. CDR3 bases read: TGTGCCAGCTCGTCCAGGGGTCCTTAT.

About this clone itself: The CDR3 goes on 3 residues after the read ends, and that part is filled in from the germline J gene. This chain joins TRBV28 and TRBJ1-2, with 7 bases matching TRBD1. CDR3 length equals 13 residues. The germline V gene encodes CDR1 MDHEN and CDR2 SYDVKM. CDR3 DNA, as far as it was read: TGTGCCACCTTCAGGGAACAGGGGAAAGGC. Amino acid sequence: CATFREQGKG. The CDR3 in full is CATFREQGKGYTF.

A note on this clone: The sequence runs out 3 residues before the end of the CDR3; the remainder is reconstructed from the germline J gene. The V and J genes are TRBV30 and TRBJ1-6; TRBD1 matches at 7 bases. CDR3 length equals 14 residues. CDR1 GTSNPN and CDR2 SVGIG come from the germline V gene (reference sequence). Trimming removed 4 bases from V and 6 bases from J; junction bases left unmatched: 6. CDR3 in amino acids: CAWIDRAGNSPLHF. The DNA read from the CDR3 is TGTGCCTGGATAGACAGGGCGGGTAATTCACCC.

As regards this clone: The read finishes 3 residues shy of the CDR3 end, and the germline J gene is used to complete it. The chain combines TRBV2 with TRBJ1-1; D is possibly TRBD1 (5 bases). The CDR3 consists of 13 residues. V lost 3 bases to trimming and J lost 4 bases, with 9 bases between them. Germline V gene data show CDR1 as SNHLY and CDR2 as FYNNEI. CDR3 residues: CASSDNRFTEAFF. The CDR3 DNA, read in part, is TGTGCCAGCAGTGATAACAGGTTCACTGAA.

As regards this clone: The read finishes 3 residues shy of the CDR3 end, and the germline J gene is used to complete it. The chain couples TRBV5-1 to TRBJ2-1; tentatively, D is TRBD2 (6 bases). Germline CDR1 and CDR2: SGHRS and YFSETQ. CDR3 size: 15 residues. Between the trimmed V and J ends, which lost 0 bases and 1 base, there was a span of 8 bases. This CDR3 is CASSLALASYNEQFF. The CDR3 bases that were read are TGCGCCAGCAGCTTGGCGCTAGCGTCCTACAATGAG.

The DNA read from the CDR3 is TGTGCCAGCAGTTTACTAGCGGCTAGCACAGATACG. It translates to CASSLLAASTDT. The full CDR3 reads CASSLLAASTDTQYF. The gene calls are TRBV2 and TRBJ2-3; 8 bases fit TRBD2. The read stops 3 residues short of the end of the CDR3; the missing end is completed from the germline J gene. The V and J ends lost 5 bases and 0 bases, in that order; junction bases with no gene match: 4. The length of the CDR3 is 15 residues. Germline values: CDR1 SNHLY, CDR2 FYNNEI.

On this clone: The read halts 3 residues ahead of the CDR3 end, with the missing end drawn from the germline J gene. The genes are TRBV19 and TRBJ1-3; 10 bases agree with TRBD1. Germline trimming cut 5 bases from V and 2 bases from J; bases unmatched to any gene: 3. CDR1 is LNHDA and CDR2 is SQIVND in the germline V gene (reference sequence). The CDR3 consists of 15 residues. Here the CDR3 reads CASSDGQGAGNTIYF. Incomplete CDR3 DNA: TGTGCCAGTAGTGACGGACAGGGGGCTGGAAACACC.

With regard to this clone: The sequenced fragment ends 3 residues before the CDR3 boundary, so the rest is inferred from the germline J gene. The chain has TRBV12-3 or TRBV12-4 and TRBJ2-7; D is uncertain. The CDR3 has 14 residues. Trimming cost V 3 bases and J 0 bases, with 9 bases left between them. CDR3 sequence reads: CASSFSASSYEQYF. Incomplete CDR3 DNA: TGTGCCAGCAGTTTTAGTGCCTCCTCCTACGAG.